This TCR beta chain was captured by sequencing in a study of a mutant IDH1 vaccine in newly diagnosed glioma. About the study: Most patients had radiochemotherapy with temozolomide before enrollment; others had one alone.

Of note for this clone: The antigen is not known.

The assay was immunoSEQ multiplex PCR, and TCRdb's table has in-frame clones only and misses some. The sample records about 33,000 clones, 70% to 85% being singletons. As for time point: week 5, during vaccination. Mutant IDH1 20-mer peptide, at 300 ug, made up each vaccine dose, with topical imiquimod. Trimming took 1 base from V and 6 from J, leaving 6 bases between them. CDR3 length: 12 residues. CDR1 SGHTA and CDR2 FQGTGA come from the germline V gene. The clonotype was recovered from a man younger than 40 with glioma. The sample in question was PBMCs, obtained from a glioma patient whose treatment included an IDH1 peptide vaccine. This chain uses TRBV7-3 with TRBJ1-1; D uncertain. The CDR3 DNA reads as TGTGCCAGCAGCTTAAGGGAGGCTGAAGCTTTCTTT. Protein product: CASSLREAEAFF.